Described below is a single T cell receptor (beta chain) sequence and its context. Its antigen is undetermined. Germline lookup yields CDR1 MGHDK and CDR2 SYGVNS. Trimming stripped 6 bases from V and 1 base from J, with 10 bases between. There are 14 residues in the CDR3. The data originate from a study of cytomegalovirus exposure and HLA in healthy donors. The PCR was carried out with 60 Vbeta primers and 13 Jbeta primers. Per the study methods: A later analysis tallied about 80 million unique TCR beta chains, around 12 million of them shared. Clones were sequenced by immunoSEQ multiplex PCR, and TCRdb holds only the in-frame ones, with some missing. V and J calls plus clone size are reproduced from that table; the DNA served to infer D and trimming. The profile shows under 200,000 clones, over 75% of them singletons. General observations from the study: Listed as cytomegalovirus-associated were 164 TCR beta chains. Available immune exposure information was restricted to CMV serostatus only. Accounts indicate the classifier identified cytomegalovirus status with strong specificity and sensitivity.

The genes are TRBV25-1 and TRBJ2-1; D is uncertain. Sequenced: PBMCs. This receptor was identified in a female donor in good health and CMV-seronegative. This CDR3 is CASREAESYNEQFF. The CDR3 DNA reads TGTGCCAGCAGGGAAGCTGAGTCCTACAATGAGCAGTTCTTC.